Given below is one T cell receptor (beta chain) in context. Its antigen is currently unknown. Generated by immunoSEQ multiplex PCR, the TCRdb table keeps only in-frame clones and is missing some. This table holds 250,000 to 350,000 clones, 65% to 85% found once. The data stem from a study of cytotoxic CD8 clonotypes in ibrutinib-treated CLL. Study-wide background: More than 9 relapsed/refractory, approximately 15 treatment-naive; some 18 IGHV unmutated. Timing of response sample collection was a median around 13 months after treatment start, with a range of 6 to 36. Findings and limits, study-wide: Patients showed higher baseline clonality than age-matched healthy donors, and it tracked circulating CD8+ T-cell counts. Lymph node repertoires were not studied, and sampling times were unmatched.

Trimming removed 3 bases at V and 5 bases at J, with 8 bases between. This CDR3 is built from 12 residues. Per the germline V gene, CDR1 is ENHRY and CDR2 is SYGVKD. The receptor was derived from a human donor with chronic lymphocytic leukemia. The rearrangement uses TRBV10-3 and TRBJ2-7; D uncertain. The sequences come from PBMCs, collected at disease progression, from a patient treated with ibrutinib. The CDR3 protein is CAISDLKDEQYF. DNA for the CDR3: TGTGCCATCAGTGACCTCAAGGACGAGCAGTACTTC.